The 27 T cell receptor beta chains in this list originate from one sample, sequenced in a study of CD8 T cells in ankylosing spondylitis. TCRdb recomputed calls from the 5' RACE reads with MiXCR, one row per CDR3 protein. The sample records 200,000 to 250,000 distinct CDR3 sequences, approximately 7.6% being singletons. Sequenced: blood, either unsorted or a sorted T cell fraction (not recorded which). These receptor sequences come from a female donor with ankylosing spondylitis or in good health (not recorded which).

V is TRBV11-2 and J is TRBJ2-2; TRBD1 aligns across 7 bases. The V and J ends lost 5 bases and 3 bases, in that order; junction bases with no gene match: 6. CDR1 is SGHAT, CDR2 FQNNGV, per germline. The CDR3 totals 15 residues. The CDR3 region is CASSLTGRDTGELFF. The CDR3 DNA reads TGTGCCAGCAGCCTGACAGGGAGAGACACCGGGGAGCTGTTTTTT.

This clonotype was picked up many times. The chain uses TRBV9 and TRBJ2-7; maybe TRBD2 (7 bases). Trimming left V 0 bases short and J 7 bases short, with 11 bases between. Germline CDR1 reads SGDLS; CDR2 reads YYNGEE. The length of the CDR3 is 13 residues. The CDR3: CASSVAGGAEQYF. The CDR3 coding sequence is TGTGCCAGCAGCGTAGCGGGGGGCGCGGAGCAGTACTTC.

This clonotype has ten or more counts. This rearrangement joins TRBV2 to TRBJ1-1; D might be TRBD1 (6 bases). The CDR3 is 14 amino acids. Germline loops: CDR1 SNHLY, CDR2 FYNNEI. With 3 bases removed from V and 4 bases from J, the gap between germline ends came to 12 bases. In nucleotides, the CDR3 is TGTGCCAGCAGTGAGGGCAGGGGAAGCACTGAAGCTTTCTTT. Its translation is CASSEGRGSTEAFF.

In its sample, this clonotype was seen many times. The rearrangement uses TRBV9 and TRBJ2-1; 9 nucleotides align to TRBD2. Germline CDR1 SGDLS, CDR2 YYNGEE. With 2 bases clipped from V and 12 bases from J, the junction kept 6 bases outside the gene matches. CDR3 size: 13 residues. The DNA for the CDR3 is TGTGCCAGCAGCGTCGAATCTAGCGGGACGCAGTTCTTC. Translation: CASSVESSGTQFF.

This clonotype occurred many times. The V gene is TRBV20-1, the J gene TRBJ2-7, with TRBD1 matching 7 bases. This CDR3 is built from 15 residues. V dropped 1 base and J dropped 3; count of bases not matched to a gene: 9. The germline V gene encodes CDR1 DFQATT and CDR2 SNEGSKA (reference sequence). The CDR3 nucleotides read TGCAGTGCTAGAGGGTCTGTGACAGGGAACTACGAGCAGTACTTC. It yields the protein CSARGSVTGNYEQYF.

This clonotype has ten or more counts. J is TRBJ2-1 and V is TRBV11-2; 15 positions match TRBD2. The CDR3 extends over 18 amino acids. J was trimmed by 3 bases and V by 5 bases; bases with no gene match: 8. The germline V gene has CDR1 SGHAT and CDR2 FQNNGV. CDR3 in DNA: TGTGCCAGCAGCCCCCCGGGACTAGCGGGAGGTGGCTACAATGAGCAGTTCTTC. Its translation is CASSPPGLAGGGYNEQFF.

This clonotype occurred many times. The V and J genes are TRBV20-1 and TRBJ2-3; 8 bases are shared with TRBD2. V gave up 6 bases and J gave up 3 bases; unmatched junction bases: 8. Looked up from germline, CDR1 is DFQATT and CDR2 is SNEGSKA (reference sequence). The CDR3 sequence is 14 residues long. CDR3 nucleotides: TGCAGTGCCGGAGCGGGAGTTGAGACAGATACGCAGTATTTT. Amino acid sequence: CSAGAGVETDTQYF.

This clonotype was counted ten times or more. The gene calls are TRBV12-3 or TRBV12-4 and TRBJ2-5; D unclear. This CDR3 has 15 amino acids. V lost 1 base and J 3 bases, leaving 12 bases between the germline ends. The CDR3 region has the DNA TGTGCCAGCAGTTTAGGGCATACTCCTGAAGAGACCCAGTACTTC. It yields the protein CASSLGHTPEETQYF.

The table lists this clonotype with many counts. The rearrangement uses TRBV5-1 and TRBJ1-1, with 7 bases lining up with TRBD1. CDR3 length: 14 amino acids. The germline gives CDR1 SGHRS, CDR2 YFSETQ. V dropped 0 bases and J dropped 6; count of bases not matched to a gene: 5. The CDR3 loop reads CASSLGSDRAEAFF. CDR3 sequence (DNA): TGCGCCAGCAGCTTGGGCAGCGACAGGGCTGAAGCTTTCTTT.

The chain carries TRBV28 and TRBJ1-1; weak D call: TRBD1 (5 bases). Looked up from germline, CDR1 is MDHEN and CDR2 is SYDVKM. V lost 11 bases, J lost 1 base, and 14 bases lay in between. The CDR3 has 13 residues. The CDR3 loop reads CARFGARNTEAFF. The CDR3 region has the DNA TGTGCCCGCTTCGGGGCGAGGAACACTGAAGCTTTCTTT.

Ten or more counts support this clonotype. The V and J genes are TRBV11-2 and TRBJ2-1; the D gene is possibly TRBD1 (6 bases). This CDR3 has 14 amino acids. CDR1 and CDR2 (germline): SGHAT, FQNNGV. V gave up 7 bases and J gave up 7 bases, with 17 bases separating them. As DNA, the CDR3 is TGTGCCAGCACCCGGGACACACTGGGGAATGAGCAGTTCTTC. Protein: CASTRDTLGNEQFF.

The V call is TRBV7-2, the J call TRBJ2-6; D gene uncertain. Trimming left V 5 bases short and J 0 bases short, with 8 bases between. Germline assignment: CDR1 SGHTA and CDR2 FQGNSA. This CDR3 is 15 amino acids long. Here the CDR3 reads CASSLLRSGANVLTF. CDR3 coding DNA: TGTGCCAGCAGCCTCCTCCGCTCTGGGGCCAACGTCCTGACTTTC.

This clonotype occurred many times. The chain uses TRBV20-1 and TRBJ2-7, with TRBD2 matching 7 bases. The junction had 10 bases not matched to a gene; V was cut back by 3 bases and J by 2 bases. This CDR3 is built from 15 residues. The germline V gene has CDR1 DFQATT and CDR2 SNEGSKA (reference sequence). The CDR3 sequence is CSASSGGRGTYEQYF. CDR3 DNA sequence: TGCAGTGCTAGTAGTGGCGGGAGAGGAACCTACGAGCAGTACTTC.

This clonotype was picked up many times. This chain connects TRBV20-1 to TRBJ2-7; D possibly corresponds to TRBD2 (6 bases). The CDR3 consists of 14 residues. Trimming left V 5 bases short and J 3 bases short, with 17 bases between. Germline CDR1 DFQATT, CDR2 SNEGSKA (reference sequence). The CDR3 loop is CSAARDLLIYEQYF. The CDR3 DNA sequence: TGCAGTGCTGCCCGGGACTTGCTAATCTACGAGCAGTACTTC.

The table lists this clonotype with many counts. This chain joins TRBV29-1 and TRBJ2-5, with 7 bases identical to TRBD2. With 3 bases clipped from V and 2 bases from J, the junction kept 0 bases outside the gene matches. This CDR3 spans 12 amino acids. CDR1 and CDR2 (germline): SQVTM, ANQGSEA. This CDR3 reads CSVEGLQETQYF. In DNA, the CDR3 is TGCAGCGTTGAGGGACTACAAGAGACCCAGTACTTC.

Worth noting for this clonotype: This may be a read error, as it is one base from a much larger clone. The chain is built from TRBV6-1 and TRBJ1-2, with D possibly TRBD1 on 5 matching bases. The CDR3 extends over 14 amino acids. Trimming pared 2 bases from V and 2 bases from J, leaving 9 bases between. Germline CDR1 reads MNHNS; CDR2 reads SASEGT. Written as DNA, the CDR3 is TGTGCCAGCAGTGAAATGGACAACAACTATGGCTACACCTTC. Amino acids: CASSEMDNNYGYTF.

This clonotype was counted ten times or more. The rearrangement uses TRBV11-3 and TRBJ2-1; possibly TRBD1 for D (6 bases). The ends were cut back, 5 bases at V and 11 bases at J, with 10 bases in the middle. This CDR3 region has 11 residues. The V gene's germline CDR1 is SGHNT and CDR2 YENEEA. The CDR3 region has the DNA TGTGCCAGCAGCGAACAGGGTAAGCAGTTCTTC. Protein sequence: CASSEQGKQFF.

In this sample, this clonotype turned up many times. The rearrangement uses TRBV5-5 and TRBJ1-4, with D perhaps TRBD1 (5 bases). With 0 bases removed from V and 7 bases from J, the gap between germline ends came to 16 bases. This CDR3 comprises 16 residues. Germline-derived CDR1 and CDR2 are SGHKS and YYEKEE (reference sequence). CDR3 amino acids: CASSLAYRGAGEKLFF. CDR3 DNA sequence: TGTGCCAGCAGCTTGGCCTATAGGGGCGCAGGTGAAAAACTGTTTTTT.

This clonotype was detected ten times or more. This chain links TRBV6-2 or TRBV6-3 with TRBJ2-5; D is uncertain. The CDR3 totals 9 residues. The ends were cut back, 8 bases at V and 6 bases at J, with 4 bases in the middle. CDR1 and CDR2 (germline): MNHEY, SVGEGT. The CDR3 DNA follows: TGTGCCAGCGGGAAGACCCAGTACTTC. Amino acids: CASGKTQYF.

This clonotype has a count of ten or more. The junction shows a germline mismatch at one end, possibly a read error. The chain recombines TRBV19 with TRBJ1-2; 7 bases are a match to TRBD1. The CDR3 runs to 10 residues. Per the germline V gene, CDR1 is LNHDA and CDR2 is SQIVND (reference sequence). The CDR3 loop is CASRGGEVAF. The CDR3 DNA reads TGTGCCAGTAGAGGGGGCGAGGTTGCCTTC.

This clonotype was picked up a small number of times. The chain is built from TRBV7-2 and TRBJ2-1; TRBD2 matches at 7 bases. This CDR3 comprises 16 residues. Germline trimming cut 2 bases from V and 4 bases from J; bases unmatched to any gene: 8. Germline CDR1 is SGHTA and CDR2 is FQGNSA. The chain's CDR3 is CASSLRVWGGYNEQFF. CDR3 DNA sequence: TGTGCCAGCAGCTTAAGGGTCTGGGGGGGTTACAATGAGCAGTTCTTC.

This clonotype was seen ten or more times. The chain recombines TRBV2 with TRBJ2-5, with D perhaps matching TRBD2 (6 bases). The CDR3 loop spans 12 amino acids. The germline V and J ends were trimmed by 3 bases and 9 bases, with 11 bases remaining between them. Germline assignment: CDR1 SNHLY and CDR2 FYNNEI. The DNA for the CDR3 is TGTGCCAGCAGTGAGGGGACTGAGGCCCAGTACTTC. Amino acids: CASSEGTEAQYF. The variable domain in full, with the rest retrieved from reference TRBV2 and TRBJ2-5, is EPEVTQTPSHQVTQMGQEVILRCVPISNHLYFYWYRQILGQKVEFLVSFYNNEISEKSEIFDDQFSVERPDGSNFTLKIRSTKLEDSAMYFCASSEGTEAQYFGPGTRLLVL.

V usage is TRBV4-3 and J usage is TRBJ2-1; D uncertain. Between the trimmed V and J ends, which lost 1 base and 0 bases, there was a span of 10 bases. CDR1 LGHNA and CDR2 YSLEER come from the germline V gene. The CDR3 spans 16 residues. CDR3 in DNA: TGCGCCAGCAGCCAAGGTCTCCTTAGCTCCTACAATGAGCAGTTCTTC. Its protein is CASSQGLLSSYNEQFF.

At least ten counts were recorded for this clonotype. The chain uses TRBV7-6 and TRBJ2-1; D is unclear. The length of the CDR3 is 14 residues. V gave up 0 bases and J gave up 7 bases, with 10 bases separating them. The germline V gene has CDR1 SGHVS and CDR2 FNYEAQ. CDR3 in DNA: TGTGCCAGCAGCTTAGCGCTCAGGCTAAATGAGCAGTTCTTC. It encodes CASSLALRLNEQFF.

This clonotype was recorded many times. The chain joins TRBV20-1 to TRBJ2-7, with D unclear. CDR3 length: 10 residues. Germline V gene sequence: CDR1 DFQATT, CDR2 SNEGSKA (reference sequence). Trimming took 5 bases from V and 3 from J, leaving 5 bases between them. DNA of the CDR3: TGCAGTGCTTCCAACTACGAGCAGTACTTC. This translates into CSASNYEQYF.

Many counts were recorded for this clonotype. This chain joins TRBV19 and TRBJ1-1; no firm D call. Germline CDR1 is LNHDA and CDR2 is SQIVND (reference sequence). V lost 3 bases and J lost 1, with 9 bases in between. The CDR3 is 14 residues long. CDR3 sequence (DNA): TGTGCCAGTAGTATCTGGCCGGGGAACACTGAAGCTTTCTTT. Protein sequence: CASSIWPGNTEAFF.

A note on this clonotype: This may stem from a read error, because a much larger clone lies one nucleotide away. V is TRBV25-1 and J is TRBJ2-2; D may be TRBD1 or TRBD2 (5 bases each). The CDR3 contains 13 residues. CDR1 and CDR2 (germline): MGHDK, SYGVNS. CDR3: CASSGVITGALFF. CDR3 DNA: TGTGCCAGCAGTGGGGTAATCACCGGGGCGCTGTTTTTT.